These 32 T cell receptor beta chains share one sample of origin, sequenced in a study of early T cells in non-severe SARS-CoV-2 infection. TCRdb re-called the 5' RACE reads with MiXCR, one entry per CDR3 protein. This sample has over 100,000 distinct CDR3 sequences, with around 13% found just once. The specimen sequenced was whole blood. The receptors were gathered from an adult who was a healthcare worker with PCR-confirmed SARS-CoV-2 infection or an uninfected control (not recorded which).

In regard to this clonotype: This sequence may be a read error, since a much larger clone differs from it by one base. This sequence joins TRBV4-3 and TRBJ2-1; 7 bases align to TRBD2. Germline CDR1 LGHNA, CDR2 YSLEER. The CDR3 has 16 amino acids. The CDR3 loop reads CASSFRDYIHTGEQSF. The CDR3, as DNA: TGCGCCAGCAGCTTCCGGGACTACATACATACGGGTGAGCAGTCCTTC.

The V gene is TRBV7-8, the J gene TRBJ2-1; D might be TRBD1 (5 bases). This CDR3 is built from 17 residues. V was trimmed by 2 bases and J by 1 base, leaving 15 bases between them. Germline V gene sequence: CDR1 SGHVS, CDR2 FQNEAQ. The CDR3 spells CASSLWSGRRSYNEQFF. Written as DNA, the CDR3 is TGTGCCAGCAGCTTATGGTCAGGGCGGCGATCCTACAATGAGCAGTTCTTC.

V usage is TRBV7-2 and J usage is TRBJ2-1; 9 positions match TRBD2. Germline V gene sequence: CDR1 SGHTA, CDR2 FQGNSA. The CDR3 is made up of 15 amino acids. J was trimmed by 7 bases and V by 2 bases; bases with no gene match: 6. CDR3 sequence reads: CASSLSSGRHNEQFF. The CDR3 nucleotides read TGTGCCAGCAGCTTAAGCAGCGGGAGGCATAATGAGCAGTTCTTC.

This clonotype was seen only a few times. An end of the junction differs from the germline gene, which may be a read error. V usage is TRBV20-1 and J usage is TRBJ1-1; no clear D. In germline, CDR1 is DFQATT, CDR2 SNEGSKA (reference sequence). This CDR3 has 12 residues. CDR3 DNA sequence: TGCAGTTCGTGGACCGCAGCCTTTGAAGTTTTCTTT. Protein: CSSWTAAFEVFF.

For the CDR3, the DNA is TGCAGCGTTGGCGGGACGGGCGAGCAGTACTTC. Its protein product is CSVGGTGEQYF. The chain employs TRBV29-1 and TRBJ2-7; D is perhaps TRBD2 (6 bases). From germline, CDR1 is SQVTM and CDR2 ANQGSEA. The CDR3 has 11 amino acids. Trimming cost V 4 bases and J 6 bases, with 10 bases left between them.

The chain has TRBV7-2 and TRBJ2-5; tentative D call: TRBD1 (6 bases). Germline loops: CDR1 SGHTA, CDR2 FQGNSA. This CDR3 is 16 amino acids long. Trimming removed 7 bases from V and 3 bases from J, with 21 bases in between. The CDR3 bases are TGTGCCAGCACCGAAACCCAGTGGGCAGGGGAAGAGACCCAGTACTTC. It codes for CASTETQWAGEETQYF.

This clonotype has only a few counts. The CDR3 is CASRYTANTEAFF. As DNA, the CDR3 is TGCGCCAGCAGATACACAGCGAACACTGAAGCTTTCTTT. The gene calls are TRBV5-1 and TRBJ1-1; D unresolved. Per the germline V gene, CDR1 is SGHRS and CDR2 is YFSETQ. CDR3 length: 13 amino acids. V shed 5 bases and J shed 1 base, with 9 bases lying between them.

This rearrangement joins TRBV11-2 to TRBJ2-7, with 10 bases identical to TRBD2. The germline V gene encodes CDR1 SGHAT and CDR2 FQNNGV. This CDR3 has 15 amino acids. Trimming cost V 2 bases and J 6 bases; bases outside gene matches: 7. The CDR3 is CASSLMSGRAAEQYF. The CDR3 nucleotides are TGTGCCAGCAGCTTAATGAGCGGGAGGGCCGCCGAGCAGTACTTC.

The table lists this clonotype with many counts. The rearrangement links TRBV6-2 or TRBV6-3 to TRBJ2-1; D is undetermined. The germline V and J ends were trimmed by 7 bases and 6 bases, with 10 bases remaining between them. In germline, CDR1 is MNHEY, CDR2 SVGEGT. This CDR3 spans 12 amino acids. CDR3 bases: TGTGCCAGCAAGTCCGGCCCCAATGAGCAGTTCTTC. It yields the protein CASKSGPNEQFF.

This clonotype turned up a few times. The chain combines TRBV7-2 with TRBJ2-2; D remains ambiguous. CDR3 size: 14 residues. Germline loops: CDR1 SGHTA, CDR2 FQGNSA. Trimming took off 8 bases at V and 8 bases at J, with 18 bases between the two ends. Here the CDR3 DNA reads TGTGCCAGCGGATTCCCTTTGCGTGCAGGGGAGCTGTTTTTT. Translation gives CASGFPLRAGELFF.

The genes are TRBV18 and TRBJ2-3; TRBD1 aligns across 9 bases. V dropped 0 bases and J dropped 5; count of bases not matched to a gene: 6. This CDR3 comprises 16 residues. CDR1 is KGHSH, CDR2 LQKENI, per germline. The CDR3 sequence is CASSPPTGQGRDTQYF. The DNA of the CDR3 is TGTGCCAGCTCACCACCAACGGGACAGGGAAGAGATACGCAGTATTTT.

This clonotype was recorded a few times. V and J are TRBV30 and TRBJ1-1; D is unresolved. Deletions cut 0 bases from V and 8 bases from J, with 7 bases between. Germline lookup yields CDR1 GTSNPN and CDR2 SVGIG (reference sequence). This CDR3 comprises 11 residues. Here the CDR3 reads CAWSVYTEAFF. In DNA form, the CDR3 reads TGTGCCTGGAGTGTATATACCGAAGCTTTCTTT.

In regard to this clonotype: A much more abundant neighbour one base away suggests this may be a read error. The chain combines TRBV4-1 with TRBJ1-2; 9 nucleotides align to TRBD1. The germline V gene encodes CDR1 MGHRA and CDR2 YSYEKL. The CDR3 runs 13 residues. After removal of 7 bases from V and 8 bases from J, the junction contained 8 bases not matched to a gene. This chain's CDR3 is CASTSQGAWGYTF. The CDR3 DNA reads TGCGCCAGCACTTCACAGGGGGCGTGGGGCTACACCTTC.

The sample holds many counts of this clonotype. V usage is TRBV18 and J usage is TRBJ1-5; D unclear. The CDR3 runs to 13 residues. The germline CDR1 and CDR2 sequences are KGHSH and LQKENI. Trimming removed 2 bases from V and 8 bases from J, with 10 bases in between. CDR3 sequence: CASSPGAGEPQHF. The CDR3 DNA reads TGTGCCAGCTCACCAGGCGCCGGAGAGCCCCAGCATTTT. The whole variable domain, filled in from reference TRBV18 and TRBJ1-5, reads NAGVMQNPRHLVRRRGQEARLRCSPMKGHSHVYWYRQLPEEGLKFMVYLQKENIIDESGMPKERFSAEFPKEGPSILRIQQVVRGDSAAYFCASSPGAGEPQHFGDGTRLSIL.

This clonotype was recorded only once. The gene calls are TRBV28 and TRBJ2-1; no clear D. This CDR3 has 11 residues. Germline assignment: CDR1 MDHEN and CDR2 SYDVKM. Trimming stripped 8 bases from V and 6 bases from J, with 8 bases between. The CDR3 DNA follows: TGTGCCAGCGCAAGACTCAATGAGCAGTTCTTC. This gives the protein CASARLNEQFF.

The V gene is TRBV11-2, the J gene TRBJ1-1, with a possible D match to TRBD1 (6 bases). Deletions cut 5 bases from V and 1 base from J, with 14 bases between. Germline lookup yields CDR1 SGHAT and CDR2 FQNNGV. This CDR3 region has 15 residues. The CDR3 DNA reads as TGTGCCAGCAGCCCCCGGACAGTATCGAACACTGAAGCTTTCTTT. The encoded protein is CASSPRTVSNTEAFF. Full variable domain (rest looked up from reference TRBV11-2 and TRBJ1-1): EAGVAQSPRYKIIEKRQSVAFWCNPISGHATLYWYQQILGQGPKLLIQFQNNGVVDDSQLPKDRFSAERLKGVDSTLKIQPAKLEDSAVYLCASSPRTVSNTEAFFGQGTRLTVV.

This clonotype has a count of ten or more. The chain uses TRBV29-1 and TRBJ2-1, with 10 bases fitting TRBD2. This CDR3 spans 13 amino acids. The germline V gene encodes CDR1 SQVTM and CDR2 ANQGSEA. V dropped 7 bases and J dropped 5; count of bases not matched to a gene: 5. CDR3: CSAGLADNNEQFF. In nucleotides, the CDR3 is TGCAGCGCTGGACTAGCGGACAACAATGAGCAGTTCTTC.

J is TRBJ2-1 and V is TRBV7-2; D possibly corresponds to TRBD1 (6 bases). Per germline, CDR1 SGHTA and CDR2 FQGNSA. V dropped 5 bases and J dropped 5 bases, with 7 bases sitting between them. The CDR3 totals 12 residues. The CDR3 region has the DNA TGTGCCAGCAGCCACAGGGACAATGAGCAGTTCTTC. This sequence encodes CASSHRDNEQFF.

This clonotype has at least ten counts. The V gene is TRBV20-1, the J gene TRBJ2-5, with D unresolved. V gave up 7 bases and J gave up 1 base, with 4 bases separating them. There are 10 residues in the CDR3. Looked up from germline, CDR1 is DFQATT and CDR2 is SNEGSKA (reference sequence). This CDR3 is CSVSQETQYF. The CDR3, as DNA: TGCAGTGTCAGCCAAGAGACCCAGTACTTC.

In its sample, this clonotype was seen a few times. The CDR3 is CASSLRADVFTEAFF. In nucleotides, the CDR3 is TGTGCCAGCAGCTTACGGGCAGACGTATTCACTGAAGCTTTCTTT. The chain combines TRBV5-5 with TRBJ1-1; D gene uncertain. Trimming cost V 2 bases and J 4 bases, with 15 bases left between them. Per the germline V gene, CDR1 is SGHKS and CDR2 is YYEKEE (reference sequence). The CDR3 is 15 amino acids. Drawing the rest from reference TRBV5-5 and TRBJ1-1, the complete variable domain is DAGVTQSPTHLIKTRGQQVTLRCSPISGHKSVSWYQQVLGQGPQFIFQYYEKEERGRGNFPDRFSARQFPNYSSELNVNALLLGDSALYLCASSLRADVFTEAFFGQGTRLTVV.

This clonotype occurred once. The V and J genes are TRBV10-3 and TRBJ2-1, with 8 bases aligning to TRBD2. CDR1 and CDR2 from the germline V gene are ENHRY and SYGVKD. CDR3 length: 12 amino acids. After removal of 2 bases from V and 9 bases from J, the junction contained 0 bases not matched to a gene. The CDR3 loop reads CAISERGGEQFF. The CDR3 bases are TGTGCCATCAGTGAGCGGGGGGGTGAGCAGTTCTTC.

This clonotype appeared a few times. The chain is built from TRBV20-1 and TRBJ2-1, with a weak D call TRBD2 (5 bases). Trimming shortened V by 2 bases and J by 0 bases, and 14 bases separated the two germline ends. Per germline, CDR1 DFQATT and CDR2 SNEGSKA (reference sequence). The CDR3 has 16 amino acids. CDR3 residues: CSARSRGSSSYNEQFF. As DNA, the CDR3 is TGCAGTGCTAGATCCCGGGGTTCCAGCTCCTACAATGAGCAGTTCTTC.

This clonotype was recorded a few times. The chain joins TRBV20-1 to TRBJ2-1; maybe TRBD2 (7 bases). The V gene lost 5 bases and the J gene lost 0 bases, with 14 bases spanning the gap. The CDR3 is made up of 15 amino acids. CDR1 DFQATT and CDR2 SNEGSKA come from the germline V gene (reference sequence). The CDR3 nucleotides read TGCAGTGCTCCCAGGGGCGGGAGCTCCTACAATGAGCAGTTCTTC. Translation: CSAPRGGSSYNEQFF.

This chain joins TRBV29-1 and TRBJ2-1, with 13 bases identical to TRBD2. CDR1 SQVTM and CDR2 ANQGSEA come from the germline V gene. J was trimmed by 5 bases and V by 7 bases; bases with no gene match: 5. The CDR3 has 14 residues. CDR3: CSAGLAGDNNEQFF. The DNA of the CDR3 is TGCAGCGCAGGACTAGCGGGAGACAACAATGAGCAGTTCTTC.

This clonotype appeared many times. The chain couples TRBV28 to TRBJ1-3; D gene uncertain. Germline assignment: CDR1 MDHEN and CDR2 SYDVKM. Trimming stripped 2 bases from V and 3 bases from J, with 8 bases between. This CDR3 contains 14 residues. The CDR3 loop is CASSLAGHGNTIYF. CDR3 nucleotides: TGTGCCAGCAGTTTAGCGGGCCATGGAAACACCATATATTTT.

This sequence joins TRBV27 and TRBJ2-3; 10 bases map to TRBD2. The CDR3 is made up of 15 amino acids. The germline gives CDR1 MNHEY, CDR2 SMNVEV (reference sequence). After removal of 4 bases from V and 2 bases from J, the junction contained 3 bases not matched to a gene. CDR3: CASSWTSGITDTQYF. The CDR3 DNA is TGTGCCAGCAGTTGGACTAGCGGTATCACAGATACGCAGTATTTT.

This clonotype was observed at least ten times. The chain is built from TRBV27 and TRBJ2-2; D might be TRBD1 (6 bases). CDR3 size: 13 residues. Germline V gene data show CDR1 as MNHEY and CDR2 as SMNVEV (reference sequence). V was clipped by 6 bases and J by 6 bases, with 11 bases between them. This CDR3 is CASRRGQSGELFF. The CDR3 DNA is TGTGCCAGCAGACGCGGACAGTCCGGGGAGCTGTTTTTT.

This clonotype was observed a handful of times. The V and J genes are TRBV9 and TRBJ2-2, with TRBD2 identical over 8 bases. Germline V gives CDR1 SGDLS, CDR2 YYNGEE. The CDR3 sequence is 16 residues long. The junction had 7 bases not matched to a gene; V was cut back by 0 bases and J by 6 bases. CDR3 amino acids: CASSVENSGTPGELFF. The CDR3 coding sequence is TGTGCCAGCAGCGTAGAAAATAGCGGGACTCCCGGGGAGCTGTTTTTT.

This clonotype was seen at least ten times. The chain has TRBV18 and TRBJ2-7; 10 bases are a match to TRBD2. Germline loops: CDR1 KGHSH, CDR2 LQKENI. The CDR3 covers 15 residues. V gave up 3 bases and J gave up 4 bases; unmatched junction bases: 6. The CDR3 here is CASSPQAGGPYEQYF. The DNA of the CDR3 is TGTGCCAGCTCACCCCAAGCGGGAGGGCCATACGAGCAGTACTTC.

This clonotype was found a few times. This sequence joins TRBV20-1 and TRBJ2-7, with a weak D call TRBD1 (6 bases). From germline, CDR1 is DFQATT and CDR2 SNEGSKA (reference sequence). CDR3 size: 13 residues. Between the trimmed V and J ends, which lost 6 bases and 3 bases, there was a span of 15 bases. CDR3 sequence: CSARQTGYYEQYF. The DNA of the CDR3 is TGCAGTGCGAGGCAGACAGGTTACTACGAGCAGTACTTC.

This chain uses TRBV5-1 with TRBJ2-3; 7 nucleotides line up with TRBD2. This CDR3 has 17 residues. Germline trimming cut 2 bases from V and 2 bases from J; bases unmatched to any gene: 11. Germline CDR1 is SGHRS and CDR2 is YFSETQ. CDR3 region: CASSFSSSSGVTDTQYF. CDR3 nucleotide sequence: TGCGCCAGCAGCTTCTCCTCTTCTAGCGGAGTCACAGATACGCAGTATTTT. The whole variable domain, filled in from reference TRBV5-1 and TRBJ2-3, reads KAGVTQTPRYLIKTRGQQVTLSCSPISGHRSVSWYQQTPGQGLQFLFEYFSETQRNKGNFPGRFSGRQFSNSRSEMNVSTLELGDSALYLCASSFSSSSGVTDTQYFGPGTRLTVL.

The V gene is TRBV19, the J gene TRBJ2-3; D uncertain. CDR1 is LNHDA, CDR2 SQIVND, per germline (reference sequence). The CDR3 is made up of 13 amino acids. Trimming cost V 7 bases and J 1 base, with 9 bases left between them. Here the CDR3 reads CASNGWGTDTQYF. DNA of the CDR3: TGTGCCAGTAATGGGTGGGGCACAGATACGCAGTATTTT.